The source of this T cell receptor beta chain is a study of human T cells and chemical hapten exposure. Across the whole study: Mainly, slight library volume differences in the pool made TCR yields vary.

About this clonotype: The antigen is undetermined.

Points from the study as a whole: There was no change with DPC sensitization in TCRs above 1 in 1000 frequency. Expanded TCRs made up significantly more big CDR3 similarity clusters than controls did.

Time point denoted: pre-sensitization, week 0. The sample's treatment: therapeutic diphenylcyclopropenone sensitization with weekly scalp DPC. V shed 0 bases, J shed 3 bases, and the junction held 5 bases outside the gene matches. Germline CDR1 and CDR2: LGHNA and YSLEER. The CDR3 runs to 17 residues. Per the study methods: There were a median of approximately 96,000 TCRs per sample, with a range from about 23,224 to 750,000. TCRdb processed the RACE reads anew with MiXCR; each CDR3 protein has one entry. TCRdb assigned the V and J calls; the authors' analysis was not used. The sample has over 300,000 distinct CDR3 sequences, around 5.5% seen once; the top ten hold approximately 2.8%.

This sequence was found in a woman aged 45-65 years with alopecia areata. Some clones in this sample may be carry-over from other donors' samples. The J gene is TRBJ2-6, the V gene TRBV4-3, with 7 bases lining up with TRBD2. Sample: whole blood, taken in connection with sensitization to the hapten diphenylcyclopropenone (DPC). The CDR3 spells CASSQDERGSGANVLTF. The CDR3 DNA reads as TGCGCCAGCAGCCAAGACGAGCGGGGAAGTGGGGCCAACGTCCTGACTTTC.